The T cell receptor (beta chain) described here comes from a study of T cell responses to AZD1222 COVID-19 vaccine. TCRdb's copy holds only in-frame clones and misses some; the assay was immunoSEQ multiplex PCR. The table includes over 150,000 clones, 80% to 90% detected once. Germline trimming cut 6 bases from V and 1 base from J; bases unmatched to any gene: 4. This CDR3 has 15 amino acids. Germline V lookup: CDR1 LNHDA, CDR2 SQIVND (reference sequence). The source was peripheral blood, collected on day 0 of MenACWY control vaccination. The clonotype was recovered from an adult in good health. The V and J genes are TRBV19 and TRBJ2-2; 8 bases are a match to TRBD2. The CDR3 DNA reads TGTGCCAGTAGGGGACTAGGCTTGAACACCGGGGAGCTGTTTTTT. This gives the protein CASRGLGLNTGELFF. The complete variable domain, with remaining parts taken from reference TRBV19 and TRBJ2-2, reads DGGITQSPKYLFRKEGQNVTLSCEQNLNHDAMYWYRQDPGQGLRLIYYSQIVNDFQKGDIAEGYSVSREKKESFPLTVTSAQKNPTAFYLCASRGLGLNTGELFFGEGSRLTVL.